The clone carrying this TCR beta chain came up many times. Its matching antigen is unknown. Constant-segment primers served in 5'RACE that generated TCR alpha and TCR beta cDNA libraries bearing sample barcodes and UMIs. TCRdb called the 5' RACE reads again in MiXCR, with one record for every CDR3 protein. The sample yields tens of thousands of distinct CDR3 sequences, approximately 7.6% seen once. The sample comes from a study of T-cell memory formation after mild COVID-19. Study-wide results and limits: The study detected some responding clones in pre-infection memory, suggesting cross-reactive memory joined. CD4+ contracting clones were mainly CM and EM; CD8+ ones, EMRA. Clones shrinking from day 15 to 85 showed even CD4/CD8 mixes; later expanders tilted CD4+.

The CDR3 length is 14 residues. CDR1 and CDR2 (germline): SEHNR, FQNEAQ (reference sequence). Trimming removed 5 bases from V and 0 bases from J, with 10 bases in between. The sequencing sample was made of PBMCs or a T cell subset sorted from them (not recorded which). The sequence derives from a man aged 18 to 29 who had mild COVID-19 (a few samples of this study predate the infection). Cell type and time point are not known. J is TRBJ1-2 and V is TRBV7-9; D is perhaps TRBD1 (6 bases). CDR3 nucleotide sequence: TGTGCCAGCAGCCTAGGGGGGGCTAACTATGGCTACACCTTC. Translated: CASSLGGANYGYTF.